This T cell receptor (beta chain) derives from a study of blood T cells in healthy people across ages. Using a J-beta primer mix together with a sample-barcoded 5' primer, a second PCR was run for about 7 to 12 cycles. Each cDNA molecule was tagged by a template-switch adaptor that had 12 random nucleotides. Every individual sample yielded 2.5 million or more paired-end reads (each containing CDR3). TCRdb re-called the 5' RACE reads with MiXCR, one entry per CDR3 protein. The table records over a million distinct CDR3 sequences, 40% to 50% of them present only once. Trimming removed 2 bases at V and 2 bases at J, with 17 bases between. The germline gives CDR1 LGHNA, CDR2 YNFKEQ. This CDR3 is 17 amino acids long. Samples had at least 6.5 million PBMCs isolated from them.

This TCR derives from a woman in her fifties or sixties in good health. Specimen: blood. The rearrangement joins TRBV4-2 to TRBJ2-3; D may be TRBD2 (6 bases). The CDR3 sequence: CASSQQGGGTLTDTQYF. DNA of the CDR3: TGTGCCAGCAGCCAACAGGGTGGCGGGACCCTCACAGATACGCAGTATTTT.